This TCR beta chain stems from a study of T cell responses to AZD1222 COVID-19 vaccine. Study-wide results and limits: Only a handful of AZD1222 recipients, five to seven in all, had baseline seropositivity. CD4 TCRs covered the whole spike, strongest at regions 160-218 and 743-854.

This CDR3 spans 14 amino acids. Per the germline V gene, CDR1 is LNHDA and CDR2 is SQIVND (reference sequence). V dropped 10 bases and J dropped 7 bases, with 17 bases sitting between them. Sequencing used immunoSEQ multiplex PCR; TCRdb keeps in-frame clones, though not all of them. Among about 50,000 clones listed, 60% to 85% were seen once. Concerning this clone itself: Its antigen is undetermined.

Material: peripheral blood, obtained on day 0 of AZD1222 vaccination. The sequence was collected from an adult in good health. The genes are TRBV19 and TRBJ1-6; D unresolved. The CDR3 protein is CATTLRSENSPLHF. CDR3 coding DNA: TGTGCCACAACCCTGCGGTCCGAAAATTCACCCCTCCACTTT.